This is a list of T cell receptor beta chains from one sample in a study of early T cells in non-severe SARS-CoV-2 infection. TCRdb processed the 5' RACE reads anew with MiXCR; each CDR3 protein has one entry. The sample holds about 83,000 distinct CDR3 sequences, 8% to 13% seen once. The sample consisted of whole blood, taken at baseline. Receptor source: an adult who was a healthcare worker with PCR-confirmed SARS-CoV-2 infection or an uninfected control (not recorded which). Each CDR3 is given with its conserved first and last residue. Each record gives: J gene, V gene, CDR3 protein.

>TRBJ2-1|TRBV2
CASSERVGYNEQFF
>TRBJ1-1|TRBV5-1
CASSLGYSEAFF
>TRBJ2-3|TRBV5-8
CASSSGGLGTDTQYF
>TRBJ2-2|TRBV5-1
CASSPAGGGNTGELFF
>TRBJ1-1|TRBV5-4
CASSLGGGKAFF
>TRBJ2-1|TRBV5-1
CASSLAGGYSGGEQFF
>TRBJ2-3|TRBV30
CAWSPLGPLSGTDTQYF
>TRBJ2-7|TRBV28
CASSFTGTTGQYF
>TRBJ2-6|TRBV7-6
CASSGHSGANVLTF
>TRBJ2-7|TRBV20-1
CSALLLVEQYF
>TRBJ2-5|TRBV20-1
CSARTSLEETQYF
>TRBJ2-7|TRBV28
CASSKSNRGGEQYF
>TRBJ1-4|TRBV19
CATSGQGGEKLFF
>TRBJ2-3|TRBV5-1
CASSQTPAGLAGVADTQYF
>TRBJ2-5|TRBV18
CASSPGLRETQYF
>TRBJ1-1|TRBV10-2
CASSENTEAFF
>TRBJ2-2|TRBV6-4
CASSEGLFGGELFF
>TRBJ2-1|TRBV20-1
CSATPGLAGDGVSYNEQFF
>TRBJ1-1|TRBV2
CASKIGWVTEAFF
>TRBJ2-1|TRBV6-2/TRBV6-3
CASRRAGAVEQFF
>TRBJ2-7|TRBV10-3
CAIGGTGPYEQYF
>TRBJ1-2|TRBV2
CASSEGGLDGYTF